The sequence of this T cell receptor beta chain was determined in a study of T cell responses to AZD1222 COVID-19 vaccine. Points from the study as a whole: Only a handful of AZD1222 recipients, more than 5 in all, had baseline seropositivity. Two AZD1222 doses significantly raised spike-specific TCR breadth and depth over controls.

TCRdb keeps only in-frame clones here, not all; method: immunoSEQ multiplex PCR. The sample contains approximately 100,000 clones, over 85% of which appear only once. CDR3 length: 14 residues. Germline CDR1 and CDR2: SEHNR and FQNEAQ (reference sequence). V lost 4 bases to trimming and J lost 7 bases; unmatched junction nucleotides: 5. Of note for this clone: Its matching antigen is unknown.

The sequence derives from an adult in good health. The chain has TRBV7-9 and TRBJ2-7; 12 nucleotides match TRBD1. Material: peripheral blood, obtained on day 0 of MenACWY control vaccination. Here the CDR3 DNA reads TGTGCCAGCAGCTCGGGACAGGGGGCGTGGGAGCAGTACTTC. Translation gives CASSSGQGAWEQYF.